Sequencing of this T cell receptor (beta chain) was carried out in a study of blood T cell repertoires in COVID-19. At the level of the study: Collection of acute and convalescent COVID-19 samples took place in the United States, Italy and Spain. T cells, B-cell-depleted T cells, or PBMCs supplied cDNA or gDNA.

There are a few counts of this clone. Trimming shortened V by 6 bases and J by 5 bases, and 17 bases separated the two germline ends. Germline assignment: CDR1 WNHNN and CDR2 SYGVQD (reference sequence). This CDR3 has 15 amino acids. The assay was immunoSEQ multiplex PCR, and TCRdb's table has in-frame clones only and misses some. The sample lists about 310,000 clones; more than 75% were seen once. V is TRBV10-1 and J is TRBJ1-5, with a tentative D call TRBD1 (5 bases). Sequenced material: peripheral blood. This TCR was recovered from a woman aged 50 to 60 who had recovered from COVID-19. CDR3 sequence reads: CASSNRPMGYQPQHF. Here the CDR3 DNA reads TGCGCCAGCAGCAACAGGCCTATGGGGTATCAGCCCCAGCATTTT.